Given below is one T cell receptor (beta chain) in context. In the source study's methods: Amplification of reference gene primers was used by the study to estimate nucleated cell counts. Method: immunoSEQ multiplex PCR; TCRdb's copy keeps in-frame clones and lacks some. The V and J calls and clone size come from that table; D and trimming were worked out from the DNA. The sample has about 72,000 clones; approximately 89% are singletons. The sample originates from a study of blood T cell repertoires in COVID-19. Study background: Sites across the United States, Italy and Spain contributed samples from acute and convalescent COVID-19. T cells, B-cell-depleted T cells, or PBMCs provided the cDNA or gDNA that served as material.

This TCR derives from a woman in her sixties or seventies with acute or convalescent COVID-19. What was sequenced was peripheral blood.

CDR3 in DNA: TGTGCCAGCAGCCAAGAGGGACAGAAATATAATTCACCCCTCCACTTT. Amino acids: CASSQEGQKYNSPLHF. The rearrangement links TRBV3-1 (or the pseudogene TRBV3-2) to TRBJ1-6; 7 nucleotides align to TRBD1. The germline V gene has CDR1 LGHDT and CDR2 YNNKEL (reference sequence). The CDR3 extends over 16 amino acids. V shed 0 bases, J shed 4 bases, and the junction held 3 bases outside the gene matches.